This T cell receptor (beta chain) was found in a study of T cell responses to AZD1222 COVID-19 vaccine. TCRdb keeps only in-frame clones here, not all; method: immunoSEQ multiplex PCR. The sample includes 150,000 or so clones, roughly 90% seen only once; the top ten take 15% to 20%. Germline V gene lookup returns CDR1 SGHRS and CDR2 YFSETQ. V gave up 4 bases and J gave up 4 bases, with 12 bases separating them. This CDR3 spans 14 amino acids. This clone was seen a handful of times. This sequence originates from an adult in good health. The chain links TRBV5-1 to TRBJ1-3; D is undetermined. The sequencing used peripheral blood, collected on day 0 of AZD1222 vaccination. The CDR3 coding sequence is TGCGCCAGCAGCCCCGGGCACCCGGGAAACACCATATATTTT. Protein sequence: CASSPGHPGNTIYF. Filled out from reference TRBV5-1 and TRBJ1-3, the complete variable domain reads KAGVTQTPRYLIKTRGQQVTLSCSPISGHRSVSWYQQTPGQGLQFLFEYFSETQRNKGNFPGRFSGRQFSNSRSEMNVSTLELGDSALYLCASSPGHPGNTIYFGEGSWLTVV.